This TCR beta chain emerged from a study of T cells in narcolepsy. Germline loops: CDR1 MGHRA, CDR2 YSYEKL. The CDR3 covers 14 residues. This clone came up once. Its specificity is not known. Study results and limitations: Healthy controls reportedly lacked the autoreactive clonotypes serially found in patients' blood.

TCRdb's copy holds only in-frame clones and misses some; the assay was immunoSEQ multiplex PCR. The top ten clones hold roughly 20% of a sample with about 10,000 clones, 70% to 75% of them seen once. The V and J genes are TRBV4-1 and TRBJ2-5; perhaps D is TRBD1 or TRBD2 (5 bases each). Matching the DNA end better, TRBJ2-7 makes the J call doubtful. Sequencing used CD45RA- memory CD8+ T cells from PBMCs. The sequence derives from a human donor with narcolepsy. The CDR3 sequence is CASSLDLGAYEQYF. The CDR3 DNA follows: TGCGCCAGCAGCCTAGATCTGGGGGCCTACGAGCAGTACTTC.